A selection of T cell receptor beta chains follows, all from one sample in a study of T-cell reconstitution after alpha-beta-depleted transplantation in children. TCRdb independently ran MiXCR on the PCR reads; one entry per CDR3 protein. The sample includes roughly 200,000 distinct CDR3 sequences, about a tenth of them seen just once. The sequencing used PBMCs, collected before TCRalphabeta/CD19-depleted stem cell transplant. These TCRs come from a child younger than two with acute myeloid leukemia, due to receive a stem cell transplant. CDR3s include the opening cysteine and the closing phenylalanine or tryptophan. Fields, in order: J gene, clone size, V gene, CDR3 length, D gene, CDR3 DNA, CDR3 protein. The D gene is left open where the match is weak. Expanded clones get a size class; other rows say once, few or many, or leave the size out.

j_call: TRBJ2-7; clone_size: -; v_call: TRBV2; cdr3_length: 14; d_call: -; cdr3_nt: TGTGCCAGTGCGGACTACCCCGAAAAATACGAGCAGTACTTC; cdr3_aa: CASADYPEKYEQYF
j_call: TRBJ2-1; clone_size: -; v_call: TRBV2; cdr3_length: 16; d_call: -; cdr3_nt: TGTGCCAGCAGCGGGACTGGCTATTGGGCCCCCAATGAGCAGTTCTTC; cdr3_aa: CASSGTGYWAPNEQFF
j_call: TRBJ2-5; clone_size: -; v_call: TRBV19; cdr3_length: 13; d_call: -; cdr3_nt: TGTGCCAGTAGATCCGGGGCTCGAGAGACCCAGTACTTC; cdr3_aa: CASRSGARETQYF
j_call: TRBJ1-3; clone_size: many; v_call: TRBV5-1; cdr3_length: 15; d_call: -; cdr3_nt: TGCGCCAGCAGCTTGGTCGGGAATGCTGGGAACACCATATATTTT; cdr3_aa: CASSLVGNAGNTIYF
j_call: TRBJ1-1; clone_size: many; v_call: TRBV12-3/TRBV12-4; cdr3_length: 11; d_call: -; cdr3_nt: TGTGCCAGCAGTTTCGCCACTGAAGCTTTCTTT; cdr3_aa: CASSFATEAFF
j_call: TRBJ1-5; clone_size: many; v_call: TRBV28; cdr3_length: 16; d_call: -; cdr3_nt: TGTGCCAGCAGTTTAGCAGGCAGGGCCGCCAATCAGCCCCAGCATTTT; cdr3_aa: CASSLAGRAANQPQHF
j_call: TRBJ2-2; clone_size: many; v_call: TRBV20-1; cdr3_length: 13; d_call: -; cdr3_nt: TGCAGTGCTAGCAAGCTAGTCCCCGGGGAGCTGTTTTTT; cdr3_aa: CSASKLVPGELFF
j_call: TRBJ2-2; clone_size: many; v_call: TRBV7-3; cdr3_length: 17; d_call: -; cdr3_nt: TGTGCCAGCAGCCCCGCCCTTGGACCCGAAAACACCGGGGAGCTGTTTTTT; cdr3_aa: CASSPALGPENTGELFF
j_call: TRBJ2-2; clone_size: many; v_call: TRBV5-1; cdr3_length: 12; d_call: -; cdr3_nt: TGCGCCAGCAGCTTGTCAGGTTGGGAGCTGTTTTTT; cdr3_aa: CASSLSGWELFF
j_call: TRBJ1-2; clone_size: many; v_call: TRBV19; cdr3_length: 12; d_call: -; cdr3_nt: TGTGCCAGTAGTATACTGAACTATGGCTACACCTTC; cdr3_aa: CASSILNYGYTF
j_call: TRBJ1-2; clone_size: many; v_call: TRBV20-1; cdr3_length: 13; d_call: -; cdr3_nt: TGCAGTGCCCCGAAACGGGCTGGCTATGGCTACACCTTC; cdr3_aa: CSAPKRAGYGYTF
j_call: TRBJ2-3; clone_size: many; v_call: TRBV12-3/TRBV12-4; cdr3_length: 15; d_call: TRBD2; cdr3_nt: TGTGCCAGCAGGGGGGGGGTAGGGGAGCCAGATACGCAGTATTTT; cdr3_aa: CASRGGVGEPDTQYF
j_call: TRBJ2-7; clone_size: -; v_call: TRBV28; cdr3_length: 14; d_call: TRBD1; cdr3_nt: TGTGCCGGCAGAGGACAGGGGGCTTCCTACGAGCAGTACTTC; cdr3_aa: CAGRGQGASYEQYF
j_call: TRBJ1-1; clone_size: many; v_call: TRBV12-3/TRBV12-4; cdr3_length: 10; d_call: -; cdr3_nt: TGTGCCAGCCCCCACACTGAAGCTTTCTTT; cdr3_aa: CASPHTEAFF
j_call: TRBJ2-5; clone_size: many; v_call: TRBV7-2; cdr3_length: 17; d_call: -; cdr3_nt: TGTGCCAGCAGCCATAGGCCCCTGGACGTCCCCCAAGAGACCCAGTACTTC; cdr3_aa: CASSHRPLDVPQETQYF
j_call: TRBJ2-5; clone_size: many; v_call: TRBV7-6; cdr3_length: 15; d_call: -; cdr3_nt: TGTGCCAGCAGCTTAGCGCCTCGGACAGAAGAGACCCAGTACTTC; cdr3_aa: CASSLAPRTEETQYF
j_call: TRBJ2-2; clone_size: few; v_call: TRBV3-1; cdr3_length: 15; d_call: -; cdr3_nt: TGTGCCACCTCCAGGATGGCGGTGAACACCGGGGAGCTGTTTTTT; cdr3_aa: CATSRMAVNTGELFF
j_call: TRBJ2-1; clone_size: few; v_call: TRBV28; cdr3_length: 16; d_call: -; cdr3_nt: TGTGCCAGCAGTTCCGCGCGGGGAGGTTTCTACAATGAGCAGTTCTTC; cdr3_aa: CASSSARGGFYNEQFF
j_call: TRBJ1-2; clone_size: -; v_call: TRBV2; cdr3_length: 13; d_call: -; cdr3_nt: TGTGTCAGCAGTAAAGGGGCAGGGACCGGCTACACCTTC; cdr3_aa: CVSSKGAGTGYTF
j_call: TRBJ2-3; clone_size: many; v_call: TRBV20-1; cdr3_length: 11; d_call: -; cdr3_nt: TGCAGTGCTCTAGGAGCAGATACGCAGTATTTT; cdr3_aa: CSALGADTQYF
j_call: TRBJ2-7; clone_size: -; v_call: TRBV29-1; cdr3_length: 12; d_call: -; cdr3_nt: TGCAGCGTTGCCGGGACCCCCTGGGAGCAGTACTTC; cdr3_aa: CSVAGTPWEQYF
j_call: TRBJ2-3; clone_size: many; v_call: TRBV10-3; cdr3_length: 12; d_call: -; cdr3_nt: TGTGCCATCGCCACGAGCGGGGATACGCAGTATTTT; cdr3_aa: CAIATSGDTQYF
j_call: TRBJ2-1; clone_size: many; v_call: TRBV6-2/TRBV6-3; cdr3_length: 16; d_call: -; cdr3_nt: TGTGCCAGCAGCTCCATCGACTCCTTCTCCTACAATGAGCAGTTCTTC; cdr3_aa: CASSSIDSFSYNEQFF
j_call: TRBJ2-3; clone_size: many; v_call: TRBV29-1; cdr3_length: 12; d_call: TRBD2; cdr3_nt: TGCAGCGTTGTGGGACTAACAGATACGCAGTATTTT; cdr3_aa: CSVVGLTDTQYF
j_call: TRBJ2-2; clone_size: many; v_call: TRBV5-1; cdr3_length: 15; d_call: -; cdr3_nt: TGCGCCAGCAGCTACGGACTTGAGAACACCGGGGAGCTGTTTTTT; cdr3_aa: CASSYGLENTGELFF
j_call: TRBJ2-3; clone_size: many; v_call: TRBV27; cdr3_length: 14; d_call: -; cdr3_nt: TGTGCCAGCAGTTTATCAATACTAGGGGATACGCAGTATTTT; cdr3_aa: CASSLSILGDTQYF
j_call: TRBJ2-5; clone_size: few; v_call: TRBV4-2; cdr3_length: 16; d_call: -; cdr3_nt: TGTGCCAGCAGCCAGGTAGGCACAGGCCCCCAGGAGACCCAGTACTTC; cdr3_aa: CASSQVGTGPQETQYF
j_call: TRBJ2-5; clone_size: -; v_call: TRBV14; cdr3_length: 16; d_call: TRBD2; cdr3_nt: TGTGCCAGCAGCCTCCTTATCGGGGGGACCCAAGAGACCCAGTACTTC; cdr3_aa: CASSLLIGGTQETQYF
j_call: TRBJ2-1; clone_size: many; v_call: TRBV5-4; cdr3_length: 15; d_call: -; cdr3_nt: TGTGCCAGCAGCCCGGGTTGGCAGGGTTTAAGTGAGCAGTTCTTC; cdr3_aa: CASSPGWQGLSEQFF
j_call: TRBJ2-1; clone_size: many; v_call: TRBV28; cdr3_length: 15; d_call: -; cdr3_nt: TGTGCCAGCAGCCCCGGGTCTGAGACCTTCAATGAGCAGTTCTTC; cdr3_aa: CASSPGSETFNEQFF
j_call: TRBJ1-1; clone_size: many; v_call: TRBV11-2; cdr3_length: 13; d_call: -; cdr3_nt: TGTGCCAGCAAGACAAAGATGAACACTGAAGCTTTCTTT; cdr3_aa: CASKTKMNTEAFF
j_call: TRBJ2-5; clone_size: many; v_call: TRBV28; cdr3_length: 14; d_call: TRBD1; cdr3_nt: TGTGCCAGCAGTTCAGGGGGACGGCAAGAGACCCAGTACTTC; cdr3_aa: CASSSGGRQETQYF
j_call: TRBJ2-5; clone_size: many; v_call: TRBV12-3/TRBV12-4; cdr3_length: 15; d_call: TRBD2; cdr3_nt: TGTGCCAGCACCCACCTAGCGGGAGGGTTAGAGACCCAGTACTTC; cdr3_aa: CASTHLAGGLETQYF
j_call: TRBJ2-3; clone_size: -; v_call: TRBV7-9; cdr3_length: 13; d_call: -; cdr3_nt: TGTGCCCACTCTACCATTTCAGGAGATACGCAGTATTTT; cdr3_aa: CAHSTISGDTQYF
j_call: TRBJ1-4; clone_size: many; v_call: TRBV4-3; cdr3_length: 16; d_call: -; cdr3_nt: TGCGCCAGCAGCTTAACTTCTTCTACCCTTAATGAAAAACTGTTTTTT; cdr3_aa: CASSLTSSTLNEKLFF
j_call: TRBJ2-7; clone_size: many; v_call: TRBV5-1; cdr3_length: 13; d_call: TRBD2; cdr3_nt: TGCGCCAGCAGCTCCGGACTAGCGGGAAAGCAGTACTTC; cdr3_aa: CASSSGLAGKQYF
j_call: TRBJ1-2; clone_size: -; v_call: TRBV18; cdr3_length: 15; d_call: TRBD1; cdr3_nt: TGTGCCAGCTCACCCCTCGGGACAGGGGACTCTGGCTACACCTTC; cdr3_aa: CASSPLGTGDSGYTF
j_call: TRBJ2-2; clone_size: many; v_call: TRBV19; cdr3_length: 13; d_call: -; cdr3_nt: TGTGCCAGTACCCTAGGGGGGTCTGGGGAGCTGTTTTTT; cdr3_aa: CASTLGGSGELFF
j_call: TRBJ2-1; clone_size: many; v_call: TRBV29-1; cdr3_length: 12; d_call: -; cdr3_nt: TGCAGCGTATGGGGCCCCAACAATGAGCAGTTCTTC; cdr3_aa: CSVWGPNNEQFF
j_call: TRBJ2-3; clone_size: many; v_call: TRBV5-1; cdr3_length: 17; d_call: TRBD2; cdr3_nt: TGCGCCAGCAGCTTCGGCGGGAGGGCCGATAGCACAGATACGCAGTATTTT; cdr3_aa: CASSFGGRADSTDTQYF
j_call: TRBJ1-6; clone_size: -; v_call: TRBV28; cdr3_length: 14; d_call: -; cdr3_nt: TGTGCCAGCGGCTGGGACGCCATAAATTCACCCCTCCACTTT; cdr3_aa: CASGWDAINSPLHF
j_call: TRBJ2-2; clone_size: many; v_call: TRBV11-3; cdr3_length: 15; d_call: TRBD2; cdr3_nt: TGTGCCAGCAGCCTGGAGACTAGCGGGTCCGGGGAGCTGTTTTTT; cdr3_aa: CASSLETSGSGELFF
j_call: TRBJ2-7; clone_size: -; v_call: TRBV28; cdr3_length: 16; d_call: -; cdr3_nt: TGTGCCAGCTTGAGGACAGTTATGACGGGGGTGGGCGAGCAGTACTTC; cdr3_aa: CASLRTVMTGVGEQYF